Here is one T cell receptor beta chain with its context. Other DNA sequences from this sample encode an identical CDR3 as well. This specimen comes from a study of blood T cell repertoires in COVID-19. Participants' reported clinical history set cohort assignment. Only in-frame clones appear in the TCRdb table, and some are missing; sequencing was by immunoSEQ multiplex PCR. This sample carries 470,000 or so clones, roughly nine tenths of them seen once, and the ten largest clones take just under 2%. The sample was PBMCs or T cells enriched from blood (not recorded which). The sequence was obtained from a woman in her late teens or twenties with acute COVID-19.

CDR3 in DNA: TGCGCCAGCAGCCAAGATCGGGGGTATGGCTACACCTTC. Protein sequence: CASSQDRGYGYTF. The chain uses TRBV4-3 and TRBJ1-2; a weak D match, TRBD1 (5 bases). Germline lookup yields CDR1 LGHNA and CDR2 YSLEER. This CDR3 is built from 13 residues. Deletions cut 0 bases from V and 5 bases from J, with 7 bases between.